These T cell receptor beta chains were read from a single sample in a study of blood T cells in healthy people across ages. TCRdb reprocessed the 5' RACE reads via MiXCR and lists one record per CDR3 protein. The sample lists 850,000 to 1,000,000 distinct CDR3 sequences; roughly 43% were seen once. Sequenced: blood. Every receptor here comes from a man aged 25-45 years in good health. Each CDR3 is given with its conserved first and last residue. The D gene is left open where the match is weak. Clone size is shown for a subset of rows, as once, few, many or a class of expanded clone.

TGTGCCAGCAGCTTAGGAGTCGGACTCTCCTACGAGCAGTACTTC,CASSLGVGLSYEQYF,TRBV7-2,many,NA,TRBJ2-7
TGCAGTGCGAGACAGGGGGCGGTAAAAGGCTACACCTTC,CSARQGAVKGYTF,TRBV20-1,NA,TRBD1,TRBJ1-2
TGTGCCAGCAGCTTAGCGTTCAGATACGAGCAGTACTTC,CASSLAFRYEQYF,TRBV7-2,NA,NA,TRBJ2-7
TGTGCCAGCAGTTACGGGACCAATGTCAATTTCTTT,CASSYGTNVNFF,TRBV6-2/TRBV6-3,NA,NA,TRBJ1-1
TGTGCCAGCAGCCCTCTCCAGGTTGACTACGAGCAGTACTTC,CASSPLQVDYEQYF,TRBV7-6,once,NA,TRBJ2-7
TGTGCCAGCAGTGATCACGGCGGGGGGGCCTGGGAGACCCAGTACTTC,CASSDHGGGAWETQYF,TRBV6-1,NA,TRBD2,TRBJ2-5
TGCAGCGCGATACAGGGGACAAACTATGGCTACACCTTC,CSAIQGTNYGYTF,TRBV29-1,NA,TRBD1,TRBJ1-2
TGTGCCAGCAGTTTATCGGGGATGGGCAATCAGCCCCAGCATTTT,CASSLSGMGNQPQHF,TRBV27,many,NA,TRBJ1-5
TGCAGTGCTACTGCGTCCAGGGGTCTTATTTCACCCCTCCACTTT,CSATASRGLISPLHF,TRBV20-1,NA,NA,TRBJ1-6
TGCGCCAGCAGCCAAGGGCCACAGCTTCTCCAAGAGACCCAGTACTTC,CASSQGPQLLQETQYF,TRBV4-1,NA,NA,TRBJ2-5
TGTGCCAGCAGTCGTTGGACAGGGGGCGGTGGGGAGCAGTTCTTC,CASSRWTGGGGEQFF,TRBV28,NA,TRBD1,TRBJ2-1
TGTGCCAGCAGTTTGGCGGTAGCCACTCGCACAGATACGCAGTATTTT,CASSLAVATRTDTQYF,TRBV27,NA,NA,TRBJ2-3
TGTGCCAGCAACGCCGTGACGGGAAATGAAAAACTGTTTTTT,CASNAVTGNEKLFF,TRBV7-2,many,NA,TRBJ1-4
TGTGCCAGCAGCGGTGGGGGTGAAGCTTTCTTT,CASSGGGEAFF,TRBV5-4,NA,NA,TRBJ1-1
TGCAGCGTTGAATATACAGGGTTGAAGACCCAGTACTTC,CSVEYTGLKTQYF,TRBV29-1,NA,NA,TRBJ2-5
TGCAGTGCTATATCATCACGAAATATGGGCTACAATGAGCAGTACTTC,CSAISSRNMGYNEQYF,TRBV20-1,NA,NA,TRBJ2-7
TGTGCCAGCAGTATGACACGAGGCAATGAGCAGTTCTTC,CASSMTRGNEQFF,TRBV12-3/TRBV12-4,once,NA,TRBJ2-1
TGTGCCAGCAGGGGGGGCTTCTACGAGCAGTACTTC,CASRGGFYEQYF,TRBV12-3/TRBV12-4,NA,NA,TRBJ2-7
TGCAGTGCTCCTAGCGGGGGCAGCTCCTACGAGCAGTACTTC,CSAPSGGSSYEQYF,TRBV20-1,NA,TRBD2,TRBJ2-7
TGTGCCAGCAGTGAACAGGGACTACCATACAATGAGCAGTACTTC,CASSEQGLPYNEQYF,TRBV2,NA,TRBD2,TRBJ2-7
TGTGCCGCCAGTGAGGGACTGAACTATGGCTACACCTTC,CAASEGLNYGYTF,TRBV24-1,NA,NA,TRBJ1-2
TGTGCCAGCAGTTTTGCAGTCAGAGCGGGGTCAGATACGCAGTATTTT,CASSFAVRAGSDTQYF,TRBV12-3/TRBV12-4,NA,TRBD2,TRBJ2-3
TGCAGTGCTAGAGTGGCGGCCCGACACCAAGAGACCCAGTACTTC,CSARVAARHQETQYF,TRBV20-1,NA,NA,TRBJ2-5
TGTGCCAGCAGCCCTAGGGGGGTCGTGGGCAATCAGCCCCAGCATTTT,CASSPRGVVGNQPQHF,TRBV7-2,NA,NA,TRBJ1-5
TGTGCCAGCAGTTTGGACGGAACCGTCTACGAGCAGTACTTC,CASSLDGTVYEQYF,TRBV12-3/TRBV12-4,NA,NA,TRBJ2-7
TGTGCCAGCCGGGGACCGACCCAAGAGACCCAGTACTTC,CASRGPTQETQYF,TRBV10-3,NA,NA,TRBJ2-5
TGTGCCAGCAGCCCCACGGACAGGGGGCTTGGCTATGGCTACACCTTC,CASSPTDRGLGYGYTF,TRBV9,NA,TRBD1,TRBJ1-2
TGTGCCAGCAGCCAAGAGGCCCCTCAAGAGACCCAGTACTTC,CASSQEAPQETQYF,TRBV4-2,few,NA,TRBJ2-5
TGTGCCAGCAGGGGGGACGGGTCTCCCAGCACCGGGGAGCTGTTTTTT,CASRGDGSPSTGELFF,TRBV7-9,once,NA,TRBJ2-2
TGTGCCAGCAGACCCGACAGGGGCCCAAACACTGAAGCTTTCTTT,CASRPDRGPNTEAFF,TRBV5-5,once,TRBD1,TRBJ1-1
TGTGCCAGCAGCACGGACACGAGCTCCTACAATGAGCAGTTCTTC,CASSTDTSSYNEQFF,TRBV5-5,few,NA,TRBJ2-1
TGTGCCTGGGGTCCTCTGGGAGGGACCCAGTACTTC,CAWGPLGGTQYF,TRBV30,NA,NA,TRBJ2-5
TGCAGCGTTGAAGAGGCCCGCTCTGGGGCCGACGTCCTGACTTTC,CSVEEARSGADVLTF,TRBV29-1,NA,NA,TRBJ2-6
TGTGCCAGTGGGGGGATCTACGAGCAGTACTTC,CASGGIYEQYF,TRBV25-1,NA,NA,TRBJ2-7
TGTGCCAGCAGCCAAGATTGGGATATTGGGGTACAAGAGACCCAGTACTTC,CASSQDWDIGVQETQYF,TRBV3-1,NA,NA,TRBJ2-5
TGTGCCAGCAGTTTAGAGGGAACGAATTCACCCCTCCACTTT,CASSLEGTNSPLHF,TRBV12-3/TRBV12-4,NA,NA,TRBJ1-6
TGTGCCAGCAGCCAAGGACGGGAGTACGAGCAGTACTTC,CASSQGREYEQYF,TRBV4-2,NA,NA,TRBJ2-7
TGTGCCAGCCTTAGGGCCCAGGGAGTTCTAACTAATGAAAAACTGTTTTTT,CASLRAQGVLTNEKLFF,TRBV12-3/TRBV12-4,few,NA,TRBJ1-4
TGCGCCAGCAGCCAAGGCGAGGACTATCCATACAATGAGCAGTTCTTC,CASSQGEDYPYNEQFF,TRBV4-1,NA,NA,TRBJ2-1
TGTGCCAGCCTCGGACAGATTAGCTACAATGAGCAGTTCTTC,CASLGQISYNEQFF,TRBV2,few,NA,TRBJ2-1
TGCAGCGCCCCGGGGAGGACGGCCTATGGCTACACCTTC,CSAPGRTAYGYTF,TRBV29-1,NA,NA,TRBJ1-2
TGTGCTAGCAGGTCTCACCGAGGGGAAACCGACGAGCAGTACTTC,CASRSHRGETDEQYF,TRBV7-7,NA,NA,TRBJ2-7
TGTGCCAGCAGTACGGACAGGGCGTACTTC,CASSTDRAYF,TRBV28,few,TRBD1,TRBJ2-5
TGTGCCAGCAGCTTAAGGGCGGCCCGATTCAATGAGCAGTTCTTC,CASSLRAARFNEQFF,TRBV7-3,once,NA,TRBJ2-1
TGCAGAACTAAGAACCAAGAGACCCAGTACTTC,CRTKNQETQYF,TRBV20-1,NA,NA,TRBJ2-5
TGTGCCAGCTCAACAGGACCGGCGAACACTGAAGCTTTCTTT,CASSTGPANTEAFF,TRBV18,NA,NA,TRBJ1-1
TGCGCCAGCAGCCAAACAGGGGGCCAACCGAACACTGAAGCTTTCTTT,CASSQTGGQPNTEAFF,TRBV5-1,NA,TRBD1,TRBJ1-1
TGCAGCGTTGTTTTGGGTTCCACTGAAGCTTTCTTT,CSVVLGSTEAFF,TRBV29-1,NA,NA,TRBJ1-1
TGTGCCAGCAGGTACAATGCCCAGCCCCAGCATTTT,CASRYNAQPQHF,TRBV28,NA,NA,TRBJ1-5
TGTGCCAGCAGCGCATCAGGGGCCGGGGAGCTGTTTTTT,CASSASGAGELFF,TRBV9,NA,NA,TRBJ2-2
TGTGCCAGCAGCTTGGGAGTAGCCGGCCTCTACGAGCAGTACTTC,CASSLGVAGLYEQYF,TRBV5-5,NA,NA,TRBJ2-7
TGTGCCAGCAGCGTTAGCGGGGGGGCAGACAATGAGCAGTTCTTT,CASSVSGGADNEQFF,TRBV7-9,once,TRBD2,TRBJ2-1
TGCGCCAGCAGTAATCCGGGACAGGGGGCCTCTTATGACTACACCTTC,CASSNPGQGASYDYTF,TRBV10-2,NA,TRBD1,TRBJ1-2
TGTGCCAGCAGCCAACCTACAAGGAACACTGAAGCTTTCTTT,CASSQPTRNTEAFF,TRBV3-1,NA,NA,TRBJ1-1
TGCGCCAGCAGCTTGGCCCCTCTAGCGAGACTAGCGGGTCGACAGAGCACCTACAATGAGCAGTTCTTC,CASSLAPLARLAGRQSTYNEQFF,TRBV5-1,NA,TRBD2,TRBJ2-1